This entry lists 32 T cell receptor beta chains sequenced from one sample in a study of identical twins (dated by TCRdb to the mid-2010s). The library was built by means of 5' RACE. Sequencing used an Illumina HiSeq 2000. TCRdb trimmed public reads at Q25 via fastp, called clones via MiXCR and kept in-frame beta chains. When rows share a CDR3 protein, they turn into one entry using the most common DNA and genes. The sample table records 1.5 million to 2 million distinct CDR3 sequences; around a third of these occur just once. Jointly, the top ten make up less than 0.35% of the sample. Sequenced sample: cord blood. Receptor source: a newborn girl in good health.

Remarks on this clonotype: One end of the junction fails to match germline, which may point to a read error. The chain carries TRBV6-4 and TRBJ2-3, with 7 bases that match TRBD1. The CDR3 covers 15 residues. Germline values: CDR1 MRHNA, CDR2 SNTAGT. The CDR3 region has the DNA TGTGCCAGCAGTCCCCAGGGGGTAGACACAGATACGCGGTATTTT. This translates into CASSPQGVDTDTRYF.

This chain uses TRBV20-1 with TRBJ2-7, with D uncertain. Trimming pared 3 bases from V and 2 bases from J, leaving 14 bases between. The CDR3 is made up of 14 amino acids. Germline V CDR1 and CDR2: DFQATT, SNEGSKA (reference sequence). The CDR3 region is CSASNMRVPYEQYF. CDR3 bases: TGCAGTGCTAGCAATATGCGAGTTCCCTACGAGCAGTACTTC.

This clonotype was found a few times. This chain uses TRBV20-1 with TRBJ1-2, with D possibly TRBD1 on 5 matching bases. From germline, CDR1 is DFQATT and CDR2 SNEGSKA (reference sequence). V lost 3 bases, J lost 8 bases, and 10 bases lay in between. The CDR3 extends over 11 amino acids. The CDR3 sequence: CSASPGTGYTF. The CDR3 DNA reads as TGCAGTGCTAGCCCTGGGACCGGCTACACCTTC.

The chain links TRBV4-1 to TRBJ2-1, with 10 bases matching TRBD1. Germline values: CDR1 MGHRA, CDR2 YSYEKL. J gave up 10 bases and V 4 bases, and 7 bases lay outside the gene matches. This CDR3 is built from 14 residues. CDR3 bases: TGCGCCAGCAGCCCCCGGGACAGGGGCCACGAGCAGTTCTTC. It encodes CASSPRDRGHEQFF.

This clonotype has ten or more counts. V usage is TRBV28 and J usage is TRBJ1-2; D remains unclear. CDR3 length equals 15 residues. Germline V gene sequence: CDR1 MDHEN, CDR2 SYDVKM. V was pared by 3 bases and J by 3 bases, with 14 bases between. Written as DNA, the CDR3 is TGTGCCAGCAGTTTTTTCGGCTCGGGTGACTATGGCTACACCTTC. Translating gives CASSFFGSGDYGYTF.

The CDR3 protein is CSASGGVRLYNEQFF. The CDR3, as DNA: TGCAGTGCTAGCGGGGGGGTACGTCTCTACAATGAGCAGTTCTTC. The chain employs TRBV20-1 and TRBJ2-1; 8 nucleotides line up with TRBD2. J gave up 3 bases and V 3 bases, and 7 bases lay outside the gene matches. CDR1 and CDR2 (germline): DFQATT, SNEGSKA (reference sequence). The CDR3 has 15 residues.

In its sample, this clonotype was seen a few times. The genes are TRBV5-1 and TRBJ2-5; D perhaps matches TRBD1 (5 bases). The J call could be wrong; TRBJ2-7 is a better fit for the DNA end. This CDR3 contains 15 residues. Looked up from germline, CDR1 is SGHRS and CDR2 is YFSETQ. The chain's CDR3 is CASSLLAGKNNEQYF. The CDR3, as DNA: TGCGCCAGCAGCTTGTTGGCAGGGAAGAATAACGAGCAGTACTTC.

There are a few counts of this clonotype. The chain is built from TRBV20-1 and TRBJ2-7, with TRBD2 matching over 10 bases. J gave up 1 base and V 6 bases, and 9 bases lay outside the gene matches. CDR3 length equals 15 residues. The germline gives CDR1 DFQATT, CDR2 SNEGSKA (reference sequence). CDR3 loop: CSATSGLAASYEQYF. In DNA, the CDR3 is TGCAGTGCGACCTCCGGACTAGCGGCTTCCTACGAGCAGTACTTC.

The chain employs TRBV3-1 and TRBJ2-5; 9 positions agree with TRBD2. V gave up 4 bases and J gave up 1 base; unmatched junction bases: 7. The CDR3 loop spans 16 amino acids. CDR1 and CDR2 (germline): LGHDT, YNNKEL (reference sequence). The CDR3 bases are TGTGCCAGCAGCCCCCTTAGCGGGGGCCTCCAAGAGACCCAGTACTTC. Translation: CASSPLSGGLQETQYF.

J is TRBJ2-1 and V is TRBV4-1; D is unresolved. The DNA end is a closer match to TRBJ2-7, so the J assignment may be wrong. The germline V gene has CDR1 MGHRA and CDR2 YSYEKL. This CDR3 region has 16 residues. CDR3 residues: CASSQPGRLSYNEQYF. CDR3 nucleotide sequence: TGCGCCAGCAGCCAGCCAGGCCGACTCTCCTACAATGAGCAGTACTTC.

The rearrangement joins TRBV28 to TRBJ2-1; D possibly corresponds to TRBD2 (7 bases). Per the germline V gene, CDR1 is MDHEN and CDR2 is SYDVKM. The CDR3 covers 16 residues. Trimming cost V 8 bases and J 2 bases, with 19 bases left between them. CDR3 sequence (DNA): TGTGCCAGCCGCTGGGGCGGGGGCCAGGCCTACAATGAGCAGTTCTTC. Its protein is CASRWGGGQAYNEQFF.

The CDR3 spells CASSLGRRGNQETQYF. The DNA of the CDR3 is TGTGCCAGCAGTTTGGGCCGGAGAGGGAACCAAGAGACCCAGTACTTC. The chain joins TRBV27 to TRBJ2-5; perhaps TRBD2 as D (5 bases). V was trimmed by 3 bases and J by 0 bases, leaving 14 bases between them. This CDR3 is built from 16 residues. The germline gives CDR1 MNHEY, CDR2 SMNVEV (reference sequence).

The gene calls are TRBV27 and TRBJ2-5, with D possibly TRBD2 on 5 matching bases. Trimming removed 3 bases at V and 11 bases at J, with 16 bases between. The CDR3 spans 13 residues. Germline-derived CDR1 and CDR2 are MNHEY and SMNVEV (reference sequence). As DNA, the CDR3 is TGTGCCAGCAGTTTCGGACTCAACAATGAGCAGTACTTC. This codes for CASSFGLNNEQYF.

The rearrangement joins TRBV5-6 to TRBJ2-1; 8 nucleotides line up with TRBD2. The last part of the DNA fits TRBJ2-7 better; the J call may be wrong. The CDR3 covers 15 residues. Per the germline V gene, CDR1 is SGHDT and CDR2 is YYEEEE. CDR3 residues: CASSVLSGSMDEQYF. The CDR3, as DNA: TGTGCCAGCAGCGTCCTAAGCGGGAGCATGGATGAGCAGTACTTC.

V usage is TRBV28 and J usage is TRBJ2-5; D is perhaps TRBD1 (7 bases). Trimming left V 2 bases short and J 1 base short, with 20 bases between. The CDR3 length is 18 residues. Germline CDR1 MDHEN, CDR2 SYDVKM. The DNA of the CDR3 is TGTGCCAGCAGTTTACTATCGAGGGGCAGGGGGGTCCAAGAGACCCAGTACTTC. Its translation is CASSLLSRGRGVQETQYF.

This clonotype has a handful of counts. The chain links TRBV4-1 to TRBJ2-5; 10 positions match TRBD1. The tail of the sequence fits TRBJ2-7 better, so the J call may be wrong. Germline loops: CDR1 MGHRA, CDR2 YSYEKL. This CDR3 is built from 14 residues. The CDR3 bases are TGCGCCAGCAGCCAAGATGGGACAGGGGTCGAGCAGTACTTC. Protein: CASSQDGTGVEQYF.

The chain combines TRBV11-2 with TRBJ2-7; D is perhaps TRBD1 (6 bases). The germline V gene has CDR1 SGHAT and CDR2 FQNNGV. The CDR3 totals 15 residues. Trimming took 2 bases from V and 4 from J, leaving 15 bases between them. Here the CDR3 DNA reads TGTGCCAGCAGCTTATACTCTGGGGGCGGGTACGAGCAGTACTTC. Amino acids: CASSLYSGGGYEQYF.

J is TRBJ2-7 and V is TRBV29-1; 12 bases map to TRBD2. The germline gives CDR1 SQVTM, CDR2 ANQGSEA. The CDR3 is made up of 14 amino acids. V gave up 7 bases and J gave up 8 bases; unmatched junction bases: 12. The CDR3 sequence: CSGETSGGLQQQYF. The CDR3 region has the DNA TGCAGCGGGGAGACTAGCGGGGGTTTACAACAGCAGTACTTC.

The CDR3 sequence is CASSGKQGALNTEAFF. The CDR3 DNA reads as TGCGCCAGCAGCGGCAAACAGGGGGCGCTGAACACTGAAGCTTTCTTT. This chain connects TRBV5-1 to TRBJ1-1; 9 bases agree with TRBD1. Germline CDR1 is SGHRS and CDR2 is YFSETQ. This CDR3 has 16 amino acids. Germline trimming cut 4 bases from V and 0 bases from J; bases unmatched to any gene: 7.

Remarks on this clonotype: The junction shows a germline mismatch at one end, possibly a read error. This chain connects TRBV27 to TRBJ2-7; TRBD1 is a possible D gene (5 bases). Germline V gene data show CDR1 as MNHEY and CDR2 as SMNVEV (reference sequence). The CDR3 spans 13 residues. CDR3 amino acids: CGSSFQGRYEQYF. As DNA, the CDR3 is TGTGGCAGCAGTTTCCAGGGCCGGTACGAGCAGTACTTC.

V and J are TRBV2 and TRBJ2-7, with a weak D call TRBD2 (5 bases). Trimming left V 4 bases short and J 2 bases short, with 12 bases between. CDR1 SNHLY and CDR2 FYNNEI come from the germline V gene. This CDR3 region has 14 residues. The CDR3 spells CASSGAGFTYEQYF. As DNA, the CDR3 is TGTGCCAGCAGTGGCGCGGGCTTTACCTACGAGCAGTACTTC. Based on the CDR3 plus reference TRBV2 and TRBJ2-7, the full variable domain is EPEVTQTPSHQVTQMGQEVILRCVPISNHLYFYWYRQILGQKVEFLVSFYNNEISEKSEIFDDQFSVERPDGSNFTLKIRSTKLEDSAMYFCASSGAGFTYEQYFGPGTRLTVT.

The V and J genes are TRBV6-2 or TRBV6-3 and TRBJ2-7, with D perhaps matching TRBD1 or TRBD2 (5 bases each). Trimming pared 4 bases from V and 7 bases from J, leaving 26 bases between. The CDR3 runs 17 residues. Germline V gives CDR1 MNHEY, CDR2 SVGEGT. Here the CDR3 reads CASSSPRPGRNYNEQYF. CDR3 bases: TGTGCCAGCAGTTCGCCCCGGCCGGGACGGAACTACAATGAGCAGTACTTC.

This chain connects TRBV5-1 to TRBJ1-6; D not resolved. CDR1 SGHRS and CDR2 YFSETQ come from the germline V gene. Between the trimmed V and J ends, which lost 2 bases and 10 bases, there was a span of 16 bases. This CDR3 spans 15 amino acids. The DNA for the CDR3 is TGCGCCAGCAGCTTTTCTATAGGGATGAGCTCACCCCTCCACTTT. Its translation: CASSFSIGMSSPLHF.

This sequence joins TRBV4-2 and TRBJ2-4, with 11 bases identical to TRBD2. Germline V gene sequence: CDR1 LGHNA, CDR2 YNFKEQ. The CDR3 consists of 20 residues. Unmatched junction bases numbered 11, after V lost 1 base and J lost 0 bases. CDR3 sequence: CASSQVFGTSGALAKNIQYF. The CDR3 region has the DNA TGTGCCAGCAGCCAAGTTTTCGGGACTAGCGGAGCATTAGCCAAAAACATTCAGTACTTC.

The rearrangement links TRBV20-1 to TRBJ2-7; D gene uncertain. The CDR3 spans 10 residues. Trimming took off 3 bases at V and 7 bases at J, with 7 bases between the two ends. Germline loops: CDR1 DFQATT, CDR2 SNEGSKA (reference sequence). The CDR3 region has the DNA TGCAGTGCTAGCTCGTGGGAGCAGTACTTC. Translation: CSASSWEQYF.

The rearrangement links TRBV4-2 to TRBJ2-7, with 7 bases that match TRBD2. The DNA matches TRBJ2-5 better at its end, which makes the J call doubtful. Germline V lookup: CDR1 LGHNA, CDR2 YNFKEQ. The CDR3 consists of 16 residues. The CDR3 nucleotides are TGTGCCAGCAGCCAAGATCCGGCTAGCGGTCGCGAGACCCAGTACTTC. Translated, it gives CASSQDPASGRETQYF.

This clonotype was seen only a few times. The chain links TRBV25-1 to TRBJ2-7, with unresolved D. The V end lost 4 bases, the J end lost 2 bases, and 6 bases lay between the germline ends. Germline V gene sequence: CDR1 MGHDK, CDR2 SYGVNS. This CDR3 spans 12 amino acids. The CDR3 DNA is TGTGCCAGCAGTGGTATTACCTACGAGCAGTACTTC. Amino acids: CASSGITYEQYF.

This sequence joins TRBV11-2 and TRBJ1-2; possible D gene TRBD1, 6 bases. The CDR3 covers 22 residues. The V gene's germline CDR1 is SGHAT and CDR2 FQNNGV. V was pared by 4 bases and J by 4 bases, with 37 bases between. The DNA of the CDR3 is TGTGCCAGCAGCTCGTTGGCGGAAGGGGGAGGGGTTCCGCCGAAGATCGGCTATGGCTACACCTTC. Its translation is CASSSLAEGGGVPPKIGYGYTF.

The chain uses TRBV20-1 and TRBJ1-4; perhaps TRBD1 as D (6 bases). The germline V and J ends were trimmed by 3 bases and 4 bases, with 12 bases remaining between them. The germline V gene has CDR1 DFQATT and CDR2 SNEGSKA (reference sequence). The CDR3 runs to 14 residues. The chain's CDR3 is CSASWGHYNEKLFF. For the CDR3, the DNA is TGCAGTGCTAGTTGGGGACACTATAATGAAAAACTGTTTTTT.

This clonotype occurred a few times. The chain carries TRBV13 and TRBJ1-1, with no clear D. The germline gives CDR1 PRHDT, CDR2 FYEKMQ (reference sequence). The CDR3 totals 13 residues. V was pared by 4 bases and J by 3 bases, with 9 bases between. The CDR3 region is CASSSLQYTEAFF. The CDR3, as DNA: TGTGCCAGCAGCTCCCTACAGTACACTGAAGCTTTCTTT. The full variable domain, rest sourced from reference TRBV13 and TRBJ1-1, is AAGVIQSPRHLIKEKRETATLKCYPIPRHDTVYWYQQGPGQDPQFLISFYEKMQSDKGSIPDRFSAQQFSDYHSELNMSSLELGDSALYFCASSSLQYTEAFFGQGTRLTVV.

The count of this clonotype is one. The chain recombines TRBV9 with TRBJ2-1; 8 nucleotides match TRBD2. Per the germline V gene, CDR1 is SGDLS and CDR2 is YYNGEE. After removal of 4 bases from V and 13 bases from J, the junction contained 22 bases not matched to a gene. This CDR3 has 17 amino acids. The CDR3 protein is CASSTKAGTSLAETQFF. DNA for the CDR3: TGTGCCAGCAGCACCAAAGCCGGGACTAGTCTTGCAGAGACCCAGTTCTTC. The full variable domain, in which reference TRBV9 and TRBJ2-1 provide the parts outside the CDR3, is DSGVTQTPKHLITATGQRVTLRCSPRSGDLSVYWYQQSLDQGLQFLIQYYNGEERAKGNILERFSAQQFPDLHSELNLSSLELGDSALYFCASSTKAGTSLAETQFFGPGTRLTVL.

This sequence joins TRBV12-3 or TRBV12-4 and TRBJ1-1; D is possibly TRBD1 (6 bases). The CDR3 loop spans 15 amino acids. Trimming took off 5 bases at V and 1 base at J, with 14 bases between the two ends. CDR3 sequence reads: CASSLRQVGNTEAFF. CDR3 coding DNA: TGTGCCAGCAGTCTTAGACAGGTTGGGAACACTGAAGCTTTCTTT.